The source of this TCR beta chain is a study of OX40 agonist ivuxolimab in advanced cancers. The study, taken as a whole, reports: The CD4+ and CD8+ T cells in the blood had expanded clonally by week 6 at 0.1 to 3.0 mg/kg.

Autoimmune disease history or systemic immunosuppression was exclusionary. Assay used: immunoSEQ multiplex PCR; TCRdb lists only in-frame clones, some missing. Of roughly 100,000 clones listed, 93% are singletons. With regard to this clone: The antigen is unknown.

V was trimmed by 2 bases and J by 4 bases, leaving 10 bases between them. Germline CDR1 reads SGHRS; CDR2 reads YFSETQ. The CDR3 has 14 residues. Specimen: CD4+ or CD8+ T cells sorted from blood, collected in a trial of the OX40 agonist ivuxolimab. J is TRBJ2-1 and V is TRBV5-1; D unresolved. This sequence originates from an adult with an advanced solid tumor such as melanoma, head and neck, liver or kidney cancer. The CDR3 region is CASSLNAGYNEQFF. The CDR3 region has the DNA TGCGCCAGCAGCTTAAACGCAGGTTACAATGAGCAGTTCTTC.